Below, 3 T cell receptor beta chains from the same sample are listed, as sequenced in a study of breast tumors, draining lymph nodes, adjacent tissues (dated by TCRdb to between 2015 and 2016). Libraries came from multiplex PCR. The sequencer was an Illumina HiSeq 2000. TCRdb itself trimmed the public reads at Q25 with fastp, ran MiXCR and retained productive beta chains. Each entry merges the rows of one CDR3 protein and shows their most common DNA and genes. In all, the sample holds about 130,000 distinct CDR3 sequences, and 21% of those were seen once. The ten largest account for 2% to 2.5% of the sample. Lymph node samples came from the axillary draining lymph nodes of breast cancer patients. Sequenced material: axillary lymph node tissue. The receptors originated from a female donor with breast cancer. Some clones in this sample may be carry-over from other donors' samples.

As for this clonotype: A read error is possible here, since a much larger clone lies one base away. This rearrangement joins TRBV3-1 to TRBJ2-7; D is uncertain. The V gene's germline CDR1 is LGHDT and CDR2 YNNKEL (reference sequence). This CDR3 has 14 residues. CDR3 protein: CASSRSWEAYEQCF. CDR3 bases: TGTGCCAGCAGCCGTAGTTGGGAAGCCTACGAGCAGTGCTTC.

This clonotype was found many times. CDR3 region: CATSPGGGSVEKLFF. CDR3 in DNA: TGTGCCACCAGTCCGGGGGGGGGTAGCGTCGAAAAACTGTTTTTT. The chain uses TRBV15 and TRBJ1-4, with D perhaps matching TRBD1 (5 bases). CDR3 size: 15 residues. V lost 6 bases, J lost 8 bases, and 19 bases lay in between. Germline loops: CDR1 LNHNV, CDR2 YYDKDF (reference sequence).

Turning to this clonotype: This may be a read error: a much more frequent sequence differs by one nucleotide. The gene calls are TRBV5-6 and TRBJ2-5, with a tentative D call TRBD1 (6 bases). Germline V gives CDR1 SGHDT, CDR2 YYEEEE. CDR3 size: 13 residues. The CDR3 DNA is TGTGCCAGCAGCCTTACAGGGTTAGAGGCCCAGTACTTC. It is translated as CASSLTGLEAQYF.